Below, one TCR beta chain is given with its context. This record comes from a study of blood T cell repertoires in COVID-19. The data were produced by immunoSEQ multiplex PCR, yet TCRdb's version contains in-frame clones alone and is incomplete. The sample holds 200,000 to 300,000 clones, approximately 86% seen once. Trimming left V 0 bases short and J 4 bases short, with 13 bases between. Per germline, CDR1 MNHNY and CDR2 SVGAGI (reference sequence). This CDR3 has 16 amino acids. The sequencing sample was made of peripheral blood. This TCR came from a man aged 35-49 years who had recovered from COVID-19. The chain recombines TRBV6-6 with TRBJ1-3, with D unclear. The CDR3 DNA reads as TGTGCCAGCAGTTACTCGAATCGGGTAGGCGGAAACACCATATATTTT. It is translated as CASSYSNRVGGNTIYF.